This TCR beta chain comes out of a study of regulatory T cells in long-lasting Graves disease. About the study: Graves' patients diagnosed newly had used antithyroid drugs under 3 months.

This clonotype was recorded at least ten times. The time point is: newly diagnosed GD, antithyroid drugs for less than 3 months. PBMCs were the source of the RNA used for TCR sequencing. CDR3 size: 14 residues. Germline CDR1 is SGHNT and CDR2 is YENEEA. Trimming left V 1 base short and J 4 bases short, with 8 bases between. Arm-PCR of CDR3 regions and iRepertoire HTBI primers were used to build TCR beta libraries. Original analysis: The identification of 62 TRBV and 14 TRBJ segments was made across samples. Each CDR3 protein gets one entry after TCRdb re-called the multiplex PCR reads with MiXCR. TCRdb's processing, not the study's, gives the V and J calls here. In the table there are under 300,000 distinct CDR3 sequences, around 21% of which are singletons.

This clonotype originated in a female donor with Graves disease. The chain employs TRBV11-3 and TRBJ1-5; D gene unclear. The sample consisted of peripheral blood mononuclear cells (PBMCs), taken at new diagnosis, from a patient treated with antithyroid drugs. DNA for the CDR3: TGTGCCAGCAGCTTAGGGGCAGCTAATCAGCCCCAGCATTTT. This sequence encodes CASSLGAANQPQHF.